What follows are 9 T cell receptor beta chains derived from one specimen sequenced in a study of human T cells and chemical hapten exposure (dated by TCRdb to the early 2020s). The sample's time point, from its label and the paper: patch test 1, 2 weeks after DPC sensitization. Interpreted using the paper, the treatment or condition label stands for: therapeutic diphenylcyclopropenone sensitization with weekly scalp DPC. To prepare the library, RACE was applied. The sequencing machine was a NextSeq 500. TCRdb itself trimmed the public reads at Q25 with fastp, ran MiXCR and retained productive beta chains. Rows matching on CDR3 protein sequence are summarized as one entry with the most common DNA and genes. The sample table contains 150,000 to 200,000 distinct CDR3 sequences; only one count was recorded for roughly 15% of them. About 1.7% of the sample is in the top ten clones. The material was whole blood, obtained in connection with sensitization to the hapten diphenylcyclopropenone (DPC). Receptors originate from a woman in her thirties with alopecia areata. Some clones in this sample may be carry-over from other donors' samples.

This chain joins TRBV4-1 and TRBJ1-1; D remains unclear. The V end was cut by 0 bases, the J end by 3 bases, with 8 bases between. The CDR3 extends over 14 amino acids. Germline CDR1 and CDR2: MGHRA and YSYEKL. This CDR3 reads CASSQERYDTEAFF. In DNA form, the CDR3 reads TGCGCCAGCAGCCAAGAGAGATACGACACTGAAGCTTTCTTT.

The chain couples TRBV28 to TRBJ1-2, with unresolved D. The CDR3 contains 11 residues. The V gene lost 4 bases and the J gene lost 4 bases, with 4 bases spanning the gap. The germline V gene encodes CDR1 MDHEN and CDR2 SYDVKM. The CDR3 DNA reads TGTGCCAGCAGTTCGGCCTATGGCTACACCTTC. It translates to CASSSAYGYTF.

The CDR3 loop is CSARVATSGNNEQFF. The CDR3 DNA sequence: TGCAGTGCTAGAGTTGCAACTAGCGGGAACAATGAGCAGTTCTTC. The chain carries TRBV20-1 and TRBJ2-1, with 10 bases identical to TRBD2. The CDR3 is 15 residues long. The V gene end was trimmed by 1 base and the J gene end by 5 bases; junction bases not matched to a gene: 5. Germline CDR1 and CDR2: DFQATT and SNEGSKA (reference sequence).

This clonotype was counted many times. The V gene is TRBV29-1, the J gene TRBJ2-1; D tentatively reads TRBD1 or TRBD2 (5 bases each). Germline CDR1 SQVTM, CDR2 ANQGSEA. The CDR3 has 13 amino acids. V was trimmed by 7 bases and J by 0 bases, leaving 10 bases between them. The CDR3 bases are TGCAGCGCCGGGACGGACTCCTACAATGAGCAGTTCTTC. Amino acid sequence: CSAGTDSYNEQFF.

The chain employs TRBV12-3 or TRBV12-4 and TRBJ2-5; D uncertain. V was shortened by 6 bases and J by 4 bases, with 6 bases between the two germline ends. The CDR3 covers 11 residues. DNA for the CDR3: TGTGCCAGCAGCAGCCGAGAGACCCAGTACTTC. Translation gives CASSSRETQYF.

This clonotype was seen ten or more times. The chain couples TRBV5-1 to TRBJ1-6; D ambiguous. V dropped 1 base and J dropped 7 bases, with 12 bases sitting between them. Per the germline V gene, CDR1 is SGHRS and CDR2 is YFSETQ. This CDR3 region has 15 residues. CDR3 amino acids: CASSLRRTGNSPLHF. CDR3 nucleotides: TGCGCCAGCAGCTTGAGACGGACGGGGAATTCACCCCTCCACTTT.

CDR3 in amino acids: CASSPGASWGSDTQYF. CDR3 nucleotide sequence: TGTGCCAGCTCACCAGGCGCTAGTTGGGGCTCAGATACGCAGTATTTT. The chain uses TRBV18 and TRBJ2-3, with D perhaps matching TRBD1 (5 bases). The V gene's germline CDR1 is KGHSH and CDR2 LQKENI. CDR3 length equals 16 residues. Between the trimmed V and J ends, which lost 2 bases and 4 bases, there was a span of 16 bases.

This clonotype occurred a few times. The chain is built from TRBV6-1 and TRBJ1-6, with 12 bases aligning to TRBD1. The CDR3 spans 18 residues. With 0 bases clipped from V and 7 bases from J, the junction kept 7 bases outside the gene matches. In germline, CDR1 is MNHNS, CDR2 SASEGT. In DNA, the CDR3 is TGTGCCAGCAGTGAAGCGGCCGGGACAGGGGGCGTAAATTCACCCCTCCACTTT. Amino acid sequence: CASSEAAGTGGVNSPLHF.

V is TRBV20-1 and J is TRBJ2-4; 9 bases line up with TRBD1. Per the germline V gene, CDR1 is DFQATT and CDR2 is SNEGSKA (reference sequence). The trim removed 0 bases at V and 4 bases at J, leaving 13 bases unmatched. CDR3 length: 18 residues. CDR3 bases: TGCAGTGCTAGAGATCTTCAGGCCTCAGGACAGGGGAAAAACATTCAGTACTTC. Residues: CSARDLQASGQGKNIQYF.